This T cell receptor (beta chain) was documented in a study of blood T cell repertoires in COVID-19. Background on the study: PBMCs, B-cell-depleted T cells, or T cells provided the cDNA or gDNA that made up the material.

As handled by the study authors: For nucleated cells, counts were estimated from reference gene primer amplification. Here immunoSEQ multiplex PCR was the method, and the copy in TCRdb shows in-frame clones only, minus some. D and trimming were read from the DNA, whereas the V and J calls and clone size are those reported in that table. The data show 250,000 to 350,000 clones, 80% to 90% seen once. All enrollees were about 18 to 89 years old and from around 25 US areas. Two negative PCRs, clearance, or symptom resolution were required of recovered Cohort 3 donors. Trimming at V came to 8 bases and at J to 5 bases, leaving 6 bases not matched to a gene. The CDR3 consists of 14 residues. The germline V gene has CDR1 MNHEY and CDR2 SVGAGI.

What was sequenced was PBMCs or T cells enriched from blood (not recorded which). The TCR sequence derives from a woman aged 30 to 39 who had recovered from COVID-19. The chain employs TRBV6-5 and TRBJ2-3; 11 nucleotides line up with TRBD2. CDR3 nucleotide sequence: TGTGCCAGCGCGGTAGCGGGAGGGATAGATACGCAGTATTTT. This gives the protein CASAVAGGIDTQYF.